Following are 6 T cell receptor beta chains from one sample sequenced in a study of shared clonotypes between healthy human individuals. Naive CD8 cells lacked CD45RO, underwent positive selection for CCR7 and left out terminally differentiated effector memory CD45RA+ cells. TCRdb keeps only in-frame clones here, not all; method: immunoSEQ multiplex PCR. This sample carries roughly 2.1 million clones, 90% to 95% of them seen once, and the ten largest clones take roughly 1.8%. Sequences were obtained from naive CD8+ T cells from PBMCs. All receptors derive from a man between 18 and 29 years old in good health. Some clones in this sample may be carry-over from other donors' samples.

The V gene is TRBV29-1, the J gene TRBJ2-1; TRBD2 matches 11 bases. V dropped 5 bases and J dropped 9; count of bases not matched to a gene: 18. Per the germline V gene, CDR1 is SQVTM and CDR2 is ANQGSEA. The CDR3 has 17 amino acids. CDR3 sequence: CSVLRGEGSSGRLEQFF. The CDR3 nucleotides read TGCAGCGTTCTCAGGGGCGAAGGGTCTAGCGGGAGGCTTGAGCAGTTCTTC.

This chain links TRBV30 with TRBJ2-3, with D possibly matching TRBD2 (5 bases). There are 16 residues in the CDR3. The V end was cut by 0 bases, the J end by 0 bases, with 13 bases between. Germline V gene lookup returns CDR1 GTSNPN and CDR2 SVGIG (reference sequence). CDR3: CAWSVPERLSTDTQYF. CDR3 in DNA: TGTGCCTGGAGTGTACCCGAGAGACTAAGCACAGATACGCAGTATTTT.

The chain is built from TRBV7-2 and TRBJ1-1; D uncertain. Germline lookup yields CDR1 SGHTA and CDR2 FQGNSA. This CDR3 spans 11 amino acids. V was cut by 5 bases and J by 7 bases, with 8 bases left in between. The DNA for the CDR3 is TGTGCCAGCAGCCCCTATGGTGAAGCTTTCTTT. Its protein is CASSPYGEAFF.

This clone was found once. In DNA form, the CDR3 reads TGTGCCAGCAGCAAACCTCAGGCGGTTAGCGGAGGCTACAATGAGCAGTTCTTC. Translation: CASSKPQAVSGGYNEQFF. The chain combines TRBV21-1 with TRBJ2-1; the table assigns TRBD2, which was not confirmed against the DNA. TRBV21-1 represents a pseudogene. This CDR3 has 18 residues.

This chain joins TRBV6-5 and TRBJ2-5; the D is unclear. The CDR3 consists of 13 residues. Looked up from germline, CDR1 is MNHEY and CDR2 is SVGAGI. Trimming left V 4 bases short and J 4 bases short, with 10 bases between. CDR3 amino acids: CASSWKGGETQYF. The CDR3 DNA follows: TGTGCCAGCAGTTGGAAGGGTGGAGAGACCCAGTACTTC.

This clone has only one observation. This rearrangement joins TRBV18 to TRBJ2-2; no definite D call. V was pared by 6 bases and J by 0 bases, with 8 bases between. CDR3 length equals 14 residues. The germline V gene encodes CDR1 KGHSH and CDR2 LQKENI. DNA for the CDR3: TGTGCCAGCTCGCGGAATCCGAACACCGGGGAGCTGTTTTTT. It specifies CASSRNPNTGELFF. The full variable domain, with the rest looked up from reference TRBV18 and TRBJ2-2, is NAGVMQNPRHLVRRRGQEARLRCSPMKGHSHVYWYRQLPEEGLKFMVYLQKENIIDESGMPKERFSAEFPKEGPSILRIQQVVRGDSAAYFCASSRNPNTGELFFGEGSRLTVL.